This paragraph covers one T cell receptor beta chain sequence. Its antigen is not identified. These data originate in a study of T cell responses to AZD1222 COVID-19 vaccine. Unmatched junction bases numbered 3, after V lost 7 bases and J lost 5 bases. Germline V gives CDR1 SGHNT, CDR2 YENEEA. The CDR3 consists of 15 residues. The data were produced by immunoSEQ multiplex PCR, yet TCRdb's version contains in-frame clones alone and is incomplete. The sample has roughly 85,000 clones, over 75% seen once; the top ten hold 3.3%. Study-level results: At baseline, just a handful of AZD1222 recipients tested seropositive. After the peak T cell response, and only then, were repertoires sampled. Nearly half of the spike-specific TCRs reportedly recognize variant regions that carry no mutations. Spike-specific TCRs gained breadth and depth after people received two AZD1222 doses.

The material was peripheral blood, obtained 28 days after the second AZD1222 dose. This TCR derives from an adult who received the AZD1222 COVID-19 vaccine. The chain uses TRBV11-3 and TRBJ2-1; 15 bases map to TRBD2. This chain's CDR3 is CASTRTSGRDNEQFF. The CDR3 nucleotides read TGTGCCAGCACCCGGACTAGCGGGAGGGACAATGAGCAGTTCTTC.